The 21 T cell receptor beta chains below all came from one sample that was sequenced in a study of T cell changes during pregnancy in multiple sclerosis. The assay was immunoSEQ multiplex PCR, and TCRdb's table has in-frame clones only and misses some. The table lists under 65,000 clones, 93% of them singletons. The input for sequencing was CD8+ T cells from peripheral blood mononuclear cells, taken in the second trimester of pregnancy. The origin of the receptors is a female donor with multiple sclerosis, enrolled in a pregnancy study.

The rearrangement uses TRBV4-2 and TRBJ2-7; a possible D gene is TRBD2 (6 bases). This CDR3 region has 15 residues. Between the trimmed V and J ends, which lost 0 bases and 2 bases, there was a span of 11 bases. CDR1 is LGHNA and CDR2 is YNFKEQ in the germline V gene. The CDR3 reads CASSQEIAAAYEQYF. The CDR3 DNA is TGTGCCAGCAGCCAAGAAATAGCGGCGGCCTACGAGCAGTACTTC.

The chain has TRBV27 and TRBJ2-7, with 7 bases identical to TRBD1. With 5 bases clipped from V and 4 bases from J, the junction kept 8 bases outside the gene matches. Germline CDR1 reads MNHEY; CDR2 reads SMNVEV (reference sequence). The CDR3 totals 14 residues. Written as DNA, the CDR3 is TGTGCCAGCAGTCTCAGGGGGAACAGGTACGAGCAGTACTTC. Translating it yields CASSLRGNRYEQYF.

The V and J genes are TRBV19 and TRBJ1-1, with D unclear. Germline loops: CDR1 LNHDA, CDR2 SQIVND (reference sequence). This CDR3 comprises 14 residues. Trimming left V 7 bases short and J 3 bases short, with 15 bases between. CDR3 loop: CASTEQPWDTEAFF. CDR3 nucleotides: TGTGCCAGTACTGAACAGCCATGGGACACTGAAGCTTTCTTT.

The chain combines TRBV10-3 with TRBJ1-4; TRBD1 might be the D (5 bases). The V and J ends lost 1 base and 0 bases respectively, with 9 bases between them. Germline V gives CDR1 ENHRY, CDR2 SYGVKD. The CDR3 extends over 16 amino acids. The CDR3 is CAISEFPGATNEKLFF. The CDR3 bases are TGTGCCATCAGTGAGTTTCCGGGGGCAACTAATGAAAAACTGTTTTTT.

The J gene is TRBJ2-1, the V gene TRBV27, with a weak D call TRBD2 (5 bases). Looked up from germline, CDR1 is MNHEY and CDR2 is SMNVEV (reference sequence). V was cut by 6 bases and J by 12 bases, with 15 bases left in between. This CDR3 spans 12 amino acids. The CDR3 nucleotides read TGTGCCAGCAGCCCTACCTCCGGGATGCAGTTCTTC. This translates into CASSPTSGMQFF.

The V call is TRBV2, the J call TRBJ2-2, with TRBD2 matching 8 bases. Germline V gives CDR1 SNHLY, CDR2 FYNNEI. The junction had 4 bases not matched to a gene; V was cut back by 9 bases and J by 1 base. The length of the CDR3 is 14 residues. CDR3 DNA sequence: TGTGCCAGTCTCGGGAGGGAGAACACCGGGGAGCTGTTTTTT. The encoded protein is CASLGRENTGELFF.

CDR3 amino acids: CASSIQGPYEQYF. The CDR3 bases are TGTGCCAGTAGTATTCAGGGGCCCTACGAGCAGTACTTC. The rearrangement links TRBV19 to TRBJ2-7; maybe TRBD1 (6 bases). The CDR3 has 13 residues. With 3 bases removed from V and 2 bases from J, the gap between germline ends came to 8 bases. From germline, CDR1 is LNHDA and CDR2 SQIVND (reference sequence).

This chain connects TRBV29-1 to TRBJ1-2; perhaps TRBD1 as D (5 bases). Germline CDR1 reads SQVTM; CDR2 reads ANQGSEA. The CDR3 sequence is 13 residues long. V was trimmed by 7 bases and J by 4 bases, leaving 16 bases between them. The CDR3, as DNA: TGCAGCGCCCCAGAGCAGGGTCCCTATGGCTACACCTTC. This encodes CSAPEQGPYGYTF. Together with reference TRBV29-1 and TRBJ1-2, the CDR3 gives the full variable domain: SAVISQKPSRDICQRGTSLTIQCQVDSQVTMMFWYRQQPGQSLTLIATANQGSEATYESGFVIDKFPISRPNLTFSTLTVSNMSPEDSSIYLCSAPEQGPYGYTFGSGTRLTVV.

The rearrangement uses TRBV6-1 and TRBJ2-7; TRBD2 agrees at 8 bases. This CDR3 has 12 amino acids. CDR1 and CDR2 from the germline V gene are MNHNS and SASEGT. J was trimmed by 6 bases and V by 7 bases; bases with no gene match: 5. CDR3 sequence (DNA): TGTGCCAGCACGGCGGGAGGAGGCGAGCAGTACTTC. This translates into CASTAGGGEQYF.

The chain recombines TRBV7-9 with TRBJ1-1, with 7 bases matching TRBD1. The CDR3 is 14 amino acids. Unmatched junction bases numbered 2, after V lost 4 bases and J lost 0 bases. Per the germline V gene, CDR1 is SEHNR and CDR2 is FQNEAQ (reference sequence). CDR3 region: CASSSGQLNTEAFF. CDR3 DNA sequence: TGTGCCAGCAGCTCGGGACAGCTGAACACTGAAGCTTTCTTT.

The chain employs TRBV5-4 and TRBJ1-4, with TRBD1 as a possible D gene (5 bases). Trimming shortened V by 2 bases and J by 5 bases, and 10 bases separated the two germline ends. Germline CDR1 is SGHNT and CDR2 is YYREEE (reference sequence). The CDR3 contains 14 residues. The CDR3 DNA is TGTGCCAGCAGCTTTGCGGGGGGGAATGAAAAACTGTTTTTT. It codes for CASSFAGGNEKLFF.

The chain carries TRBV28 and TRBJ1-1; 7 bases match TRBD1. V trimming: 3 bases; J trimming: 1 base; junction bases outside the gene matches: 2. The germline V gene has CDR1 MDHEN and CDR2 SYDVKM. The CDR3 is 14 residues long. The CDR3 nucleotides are TGTGCCAGCAGTTTGACAGGGACGAACACTGAAGCTTTCTTT. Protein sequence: CASSLTGTNTEAFF.

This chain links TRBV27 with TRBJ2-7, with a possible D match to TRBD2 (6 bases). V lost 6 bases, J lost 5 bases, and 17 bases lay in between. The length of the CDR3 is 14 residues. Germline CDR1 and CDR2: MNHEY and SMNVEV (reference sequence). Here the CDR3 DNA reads TGTGCCAGCAGGACCCTCGGCGGGGATGACGAGCAGTACTTC. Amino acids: CASRTLGGDDEQYF.

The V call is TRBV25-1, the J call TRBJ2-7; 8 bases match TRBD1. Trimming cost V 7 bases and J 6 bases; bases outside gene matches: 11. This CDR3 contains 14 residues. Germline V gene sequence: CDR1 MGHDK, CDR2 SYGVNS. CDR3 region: CASIGPDRGSEQYF. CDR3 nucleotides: TGTGCCAGCATTGGACCCGACAGGGGATCCGAGCAGTACTTC.

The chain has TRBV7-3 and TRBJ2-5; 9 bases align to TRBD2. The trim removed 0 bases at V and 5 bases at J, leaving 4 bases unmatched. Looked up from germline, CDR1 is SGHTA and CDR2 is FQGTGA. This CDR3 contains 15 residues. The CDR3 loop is CASSLTAGGPETQYF. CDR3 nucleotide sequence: TGTGCCAGCAGCTTAACGGCGGGGGGGCCGGAGACCCAGTACTTC.

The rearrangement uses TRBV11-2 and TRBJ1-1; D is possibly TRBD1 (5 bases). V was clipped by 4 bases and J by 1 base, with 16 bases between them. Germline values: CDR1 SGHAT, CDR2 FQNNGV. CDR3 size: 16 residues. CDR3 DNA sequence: TGTGCCAGCAGCTGGGGCTGGGGAAACCCGAACACTGAAGCTTTCTTT. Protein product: CASSWGWGNPNTEAFF.

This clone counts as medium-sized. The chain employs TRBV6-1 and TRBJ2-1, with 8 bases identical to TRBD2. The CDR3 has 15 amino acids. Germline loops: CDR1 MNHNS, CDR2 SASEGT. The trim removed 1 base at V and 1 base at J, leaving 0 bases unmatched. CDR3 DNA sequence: TGTGCCAGCAGTGAAGTAGCGGGGTCCTACAATGAGCAGTTCTTC. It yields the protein CASSEVAGSYNEQFF.

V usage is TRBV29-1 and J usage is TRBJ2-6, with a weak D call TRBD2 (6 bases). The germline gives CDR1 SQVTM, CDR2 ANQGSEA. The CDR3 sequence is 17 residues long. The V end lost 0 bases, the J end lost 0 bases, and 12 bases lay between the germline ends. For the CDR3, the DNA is TGCAGCGTTGAAGAGAGAGCCGGGGGCTCTGGGGCCAACGTCCTGACTTTC. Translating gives CSVEERAGGSGANVLTF. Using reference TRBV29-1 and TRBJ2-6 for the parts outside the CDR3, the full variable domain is SAVISQKPSRDICQRGTSLTIQCQVDSQVTMMFWYRQQPGQSLTLIATANQGSEATYESGFVIDKFPISRPNLTFSTLTVSNMSPEDSSIYLCSVEERAGGSGANVLTFGAGSRLTVL.

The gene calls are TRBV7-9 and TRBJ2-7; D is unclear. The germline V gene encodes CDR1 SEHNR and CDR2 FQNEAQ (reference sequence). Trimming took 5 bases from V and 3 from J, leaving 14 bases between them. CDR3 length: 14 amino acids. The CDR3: CASSPPRNYYEQYF. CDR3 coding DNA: TGTGCCAGCAGCCCCCCACGCAACTACTACGAGCAGTACTTC.

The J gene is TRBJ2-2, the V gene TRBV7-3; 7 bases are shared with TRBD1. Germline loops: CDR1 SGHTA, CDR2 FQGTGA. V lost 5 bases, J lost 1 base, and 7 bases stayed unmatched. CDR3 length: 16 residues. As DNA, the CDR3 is TGTGCCAGCAGCGACTCAGGGGGAAGGAACACCGGGGAGCTGTTTTTT. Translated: CASSDSGGRNTGELFF.

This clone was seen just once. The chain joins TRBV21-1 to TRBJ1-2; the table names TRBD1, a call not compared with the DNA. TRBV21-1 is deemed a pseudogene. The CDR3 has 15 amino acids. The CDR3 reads CASNWGQDTNYGYTF. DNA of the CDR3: TGTGCCAGCAACTGGGGCCAGGATACTAACTATGGCTACACCTTC.